This is a list of T cell receptor beta chains from one sample in a study of T cell responses to AZD1222 COVID-19 vaccine. The repertoire was sequenced with immunoSEQ multiplex PCR; TCRdb's copy has only in-frame clones and lacks some. The sample lists some 30,000 clones, around 86% occurring once. The sample was peripheral blood, taken on day 0 of AZD1222 vaccination. The receptor set was obtained from an adult in good health. Each CDR3 is given with its conserved first and last residue. A D gene is named only where the DNA matches it firmly. Size is stated for part of the rows, as once, few or many counts, or as a class when the clone is expanded.

abundance,v_gene,j_gene,len,d_gene,CDR3aa,CDR3nt
.,TRBV21-1,TRBJ2-7,14,.,CASRSRDRYYEQYF,TGTGCCAGCAGATCCCGGGACAGGTACTACGAGCAGTACTTC
.,TRBV20-1,TRBJ1-2,10,.,CSASSYGYTF,TGCAGTGCTAGCTCTTATGGCTACACCTTC
.,TRBV25-1,TRBJ1-1,15,.,CASTEGTGWHTEAFF,TGTGCCAGCACCGAAGGAACAGGATGGCACACTGAAGCTTTCTTT
.,TRBV5-1,TRBJ2-5,15,.,CASSPETSWRKTQYF,TGCGCCAGCAGCCCCGAAACATCGTGGAGAAAGACCCAGTACTTC
once,TRBV5-1,TRBJ2-1,12,.,CASSPQGYEQFF,TGCGCCAGCAGTCCCCAGGGGTATGAGCAGTTCTTC
.,TRBV5-1,TRBJ1-4,13,.,CASSEDVNEKLFF,TGCGCCAGCAGCGAGGACGTAAATGAAAAACTGTTTTTT
.,TRBV20-1,TRBJ2-2,14,.,CSASVQGWSGELFF,TGCAGTGCTAGTGTCCAGGGGTGGTCCGGGGAGCTGTTTTTT
.,TRBV23-1,TRBJ1-6,17,.,CASSQSRRVPYNSPLHF,TGCGCCAGCAGTCAATCGAGGAGGGTGCCCTATAATTCACCCCTCCACTTT
once,TRBV7-2,TRBJ2-1,16,TRBD2,CASSSRGAGVYNEQFF,TGTGCCAGCAGCTCCCGGGGAGCGGGAGTATACAATGAGCAGTTCTTC
.,TRBV6-2/TRBV6-3,TRBJ1-4,14,.,CASSYDATNEKLFF,TGTGCCAGCAGTTACGATGCAACTAATGAAAAACTGTTTTTT
.,TRBV18,TRBJ2-2,18,TRBD2,CASSPPGLAGANTGELFF,TGTGCCAGCTCACCACCGGGACTAGCGGGAGCGAACACCGGGGAGCTGTTTTTT
.,TRBV6-5,TRBJ1-1,16,TRBD1,CASSYTGTGRNTEAFF,TGTGCCAGCAGTTACACGGGGACAGGGAGGAACACTGAAGCTTTCTTT
.,TRBV7-8,TRBJ2-1,16,.,CASSLVGGGSYNEQFF,TGTGCCAGCAGCCTTGTCGGAGGAGGCTCCTACAATGAGCAGTTCTTC
.,TRBV20-1,TRBJ2-4,13,.,CSASRSAKNIQYF,TGCAGTGCTAGTCGCTCGGCCAAAAACATTCAGTACTTC
.,TRBV30,TRBJ1-5,16,TRBD1,CAWSAIQGASNQPQHF,TGTGCCTGGAGTGCGATACAGGGGGCGAGCAATCAGCCCCAGCATTTT
.,TRBV24-1,TRBJ2-2,18,.,CATSDLALRSRMTGELFF,TGTGCCACCAGTGACCTAGCTTTGAGGAGTCGGATGACCGGGGAGCTGTTTTTT
.,TRBV9,TRBJ2-2,15,.,CASSVDGRGTGELFF,TGTGCCAGCAGCGTAGATGGTAGGGGCACCGGGGAGCTGTTTTTT
few,TRBV24-1,TRBJ2-7,16,.,CATSDLNKGESYEQYF,TGTGCCACCAGTGACCTTAACAAGGGGGAATCCTACGAGCAGTACTTC
.,TRBV2,TRBJ1-2,13,.,CASSLGQNYGYTF,TGTGCCAGCTCCCTGGGGCAGAACTATGGCTACACCTTC
.,TRBV11-2,TRBJ1-4,15,.,CASSLGGGANEKLFF,TGTGCCAGCAGCTTAGGCGGGGGTGCTAATGAAAAACTGTTTTTT
.,TRBV2,TRBJ2-7,12,TRBD1,CASRNRGYEQYF,TGTGCCAGCAGGAACAGGGGGTACGAGCAGTACTTC
.,TRBV9,TRBJ2-7,13,.,CASSPRESYEQYF,TGTGCCAGCAGCCCTCGTGAGAGCTACGAGCAGTACTTC
.,TRBV7-2,TRBJ2-7,15,TRBD1,CASSLSGTGRREQYF,TGTGCCAGCAGCCTCAGCGGGACAGGGCGGAGGGAGCAGTACTTC
.,TRBV4-3,TRBJ1-2,15,TRBD1,CASSQDRGTNYGYTF,TGCGCCAGCAGCCAGGACAGGGGGACTAACTATGGCTACACCTTC
.,TRBV12-3/TRBV12-4,TRBJ2-5,13,TRBD2,CASSLSGSETQYF,TGTGCCAGCAGTCTCAGCGGGAGTGAGACCCAGTACTTC
.,TRBV10-3,TRBJ1-2,13,.,CAISDVANYGYTF,TGTGCCATCAGTGACGTAGCTAACTATGGCTACACCTTC
.,TRBV6-5,TRBJ1-2,16,.,CASSYSDAGYSYGYTF,TGTGCCAGCAGTTACTCCGACGCCGGGTACAGCTATGGCTACACCTTC
.,TRBV30,TRBJ1-5,14,.,CAWSVGTVNQPQHF,TGTGCCTGGAGTGTAGGGACGGTCAATCAGCCCCAGCATTTT
.,TRBV5-1,TRBJ2-7,14,.,CASSPVTGSYEQYF,TGCGCCAGCAGCCCGGTGACGGGTTCCTACGAGCAGTACTTC
few,TRBV27,TRBJ1-4,14,.,CASSPRGGNEKLFF,TGTGCCAGCAGCCCGAGAGGAGGTAATGAAAAACTGTTTTTT
.,TRBV25-1,TRBJ2-7,14,.,CASSEYFGKNEQYF,TGTGCCAGCAGTGAATACTTTGGGAAAAATGAGCAGTACTTC
.,TRBV4-1,TRBJ2-7,15,TRBD1,CASSLNRDSSYEQYF,TGCGCCAGCAGCCTCAACAGGGACAGCTCCTACGAGCAGTACTTC
.,TRBV2,TRBJ2-5,14,TRBD1,CASRGQGARETQYF,TGTGCCAGCAGGGGACAGGGGGCGCGGGAGACCCAGTACTTC
.,TRBV11-2,TRBJ2-3,15,TRBD2,CASSNRLASTDTQYF,TGTGCCAGCAGTAACCGACTAGCGAGCACAGATACGCAGTATTTT
.,TRBV4-1,TRBJ1-2,16,.,CASSQDRSQINYGYTF,TGCGCCAGCAGCCAAGATAGGAGTCAGATAAACTATGGCTACACCTTC
.,TRBV27,TRBJ2-7,15,.,CASRDLKGTPYEQYF,TGTGCCAGCAGAGATCTGAAAGGGACCCCCTACGAGCAGTACTTC
.,TRBV19,TRBJ1-6,17,.,CASSTRVVAPTGSPLHF,TGTGCCAGTAGTACCCGTGTGGTGGCCCCAACGGGTTCACCCCTCCACTTT
.,TRBV28,TRBJ1-5,15,.,CASSLYGGSNQPQHF,TGTGCCAGCAGTTTATACGGGGGGAGCAATCAGCCCCAGCATTTT
.,TRBV18,TRBJ1-5,13,.,CASSPDQNQPQHF,TGTGCCAGCTCACCAGATCAAAATCAGCCCCAGCATTTT
.,TRBV7-2,TRBJ1-3,14,.,CASSSGTVGNTIYF,TGTGCCAGCAGCTCTGGGACGGTTGGAAACACCATATATTTT
once,TRBV18,TRBJ2-7,13,.,CASSDSGPYEQYF,TGTGCCAGCTCAGACTCGGGACCCTACGAGCAGTACTTC
.,TRBV9,TRBJ1-2,15,.,CASSVGQAFNYGYTF,TGTGCCAGCAGCGTAGGACAGGCATTTAACTATGGCTACACCTTC